This TCR beta chain originates from a study of brain T cells in children with intractable seizures. Libraries were prepared by immunoSEQ multiplex PCR; TCRdb keeps only in-frame clonotypes and omits some of them. In the table there are about 41,000 clones, around 90% of which are singletons. CDR3 length: 16 amino acids. V lost 0 bases, J lost 7 bases, and 7 bases stayed unmatched. CDR1 is SGHTA and CDR2 is FQGNSA in the germline V gene. The material was peripheral blood, obtained at surgery. The chain uses TRBV7-2 and TRBJ2-2; 8 nucleotides match TRBD1. The receptor's source is a girl aged 2-10 years with tuberous sclerosis and intractable seizures. The CDR3 DNA is TGTGCCAGCAGCTTAGCTCGGGGACAGGCCCTCGGGGAGCTGTTTTTT. Amino acids: CASSLARGQALGELFF. The full variable domain, completed using reference TRBV7-2 and TRBJ2-2, is GAGVSQSPSNKVTEKGKDVELRCDPISGHTALYWYRQSLGQGLEFLIYFQGNSAPDKSGLPSDRFSAERTGGSVSTLTIQRTQQEDSAVYLCASSLARGQALGELFFGEGSRLTVL.